This TCR beta chain was retrieved from a study of T cell responses to AZD1222 COVID-19 vaccine. Findings of the study overall: Once two AZD1222 doses were given, Spike-specific TCR breadth and depth went up. In a largely white British group with more females than males, clonal diversity was possibly underestimated.

There are 14 residues in the CDR3. Germline-derived CDR1 and CDR2 are GTSNPN and SVGIG (reference sequence). Trimming shortened V by 1 base and J by 8 bases, and 14 bases separated the two germline ends. Comment on this clone: What it binds is not known.

TCRdb's table, derived via immunoSEQ multiplex PCR, lists solely in-frame clones and lacks some. In the table there are tens of thousands of clones, 81% of which are singletons. Investigators merged groups given second doses at roughly 4 or roughly 12 weeks. The clonotype comes from an adult who received the AZD1222 COVID-19 vaccine. The starting material was peripheral blood, obtained 28 days after the second AZD1222 dose. V gene TRBV30 combines with J gene TRBJ1-4; D is uncertain. The CDR3 reads CAWSALLGKEKLFF. The CDR3 nucleotides are TGTGCCTGGAGTGCCCTTCTCGGGAAAGAAAAACTGTTTTTT.